One and the same sample provided the 30 T cell receptor beta chains below, sequenced in a study of CD8 T cells in Susac syndrome. RNA totalling about 0.5 to 1 ug underwent reverse transcription with random hexamers. TCRdb passed the immunoSEQ multiplex PCR reads through MiXCR, listing each CDR3 protein once. Here the sample spans over 80,000 distinct CDR3 sequences, about 94% being singletons. Material: CD8+ T cells from PBMCs. The receptors originated from a human donor with Susac syndrome.

The genes are TRBV10-3 and TRBJ2-5; D is tentatively TRBD1 or TRBD2 (5 bases each). This CDR3 comprises 13 residues. Germline CDR1 and CDR2: ENHRY and SYGVKD. V was cut by 4 bases and J by 1 base, with 7 bases left in between. CDR3 sequence: CAISGDGQETQYF. As DNA, the CDR3 is TGTGCCATCAGTGGGGACGGCCAAGAGACCCAGTACTTC.

The chain links TRBV7-2 to TRBJ2-7, with 8 bases fitting TRBD2. The CDR3 spans 14 residues. Germline lookup yields CDR1 SGHTA and CDR2 FQGNSA. V shed 0 bases, J shed 3 bases, and the junction held 1 base outside the gene matches. The CDR3 is CASSLAGTSYEQYF. DNA for the CDR3: TGTGCCAGCAGCTTAGCCGGGACTAGCTACGAGCAGTACTTC.

The gene calls are TRBV25-1 and TRBJ2-6; TRBD1 aligns across 9 bases. The germline gives CDR1 MGHDK, CDR2 SYGVNS. This CDR3 comprises 17 residues. Trimming removed 5 bases from V and 2 bases from J; junction bases left unmatched: 7. The CDR3 region has the DNA TGTGCCAGCAGTAAGACAGGGGGAGGGACTGGGGCCAACGTCCTGACTTTC. Translated: CASSKTGGGTGANVLTF.

This chain connects TRBV19 to TRBJ2-7, with D perhaps being TRBD1 or TRBD2 (5 bases each). Per germline, CDR1 LNHDA and CDR2 SQIVND (reference sequence). V was shortened by 3 bases and J by 0 bases, with 9 bases between the two germline ends. The CDR3 covers 14 residues. This chain's CDR3 is CASSIWDGSYEQYF. In nucleotides, the CDR3 is TGTGCCAGTAGTATCTGGGACGGCTCCTACGAGCAGTACTTC.

This chain uses TRBV25-1 with TRBJ2-7, with D tentatively TRBD1 (6 bases). Looked up from germline, CDR1 is MGHDK and CDR2 is SYGVNS. The CDR3 totals 15 residues. The V and J ends lost 0 bases and 7 bases respectively, with 16 bases between them. The CDR3 is CASSEYTGISREQYF. CDR3 sequence (DNA): TGTGCCAGCAGTGAATACACAGGGATTAGTCGGGAGCAGTACTTC.

The chain combines TRBV20-1 with TRBJ2-5; 7 bases are shared with TRBD2. This CDR3 is built from 16 residues. Unmatched junction bases numbered 10, after V lost 3 bases and J lost 0 bases. From germline, CDR1 is DFQATT and CDR2 SNEGSKA (reference sequence). Here the CDR3 reads CSARGEGGVYQETQYF. The CDR3 DNA sequence: TGCAGTGCTAGGGGAGAGGGAGGGGTTTACCAAGAGACCCAGTACTTC.

The J gene is TRBJ1-5, the V gene TRBV19; D is undetermined. Germline loops: CDR1 LNHDA, CDR2 SQIVND (reference sequence). This CDR3 is built from 14 residues. V was shortened by 5 bases and J by 5 bases, with 13 bases between the two germline ends. CDR3 protein: CASSLRVSDQPQHF. CDR3 DNA sequence: TGTGCCAGTAGTCTGAGGGTCTCGGATCAGCCCCAGCATTTT. The whole variable domain, remainder taken from reference TRBV19 and TRBJ1-5, is DGGITQSPKYLFRKEGQNVTLSCEQNLNHDAMYWYRQDPGQGLRLIYYSQIVNDFQKGDIAEGYSVSREKKESFPLTVTSAQKNPTAFYLCASSLRVSDQPQHFGDGTRLSIL.

V usage is TRBV3-1 and J usage is TRBJ2-2; D uncertain. The V gene lost 0 bases and the J gene lost 7 bases, with 9 bases spanning the gap. The length of the CDR3 is 14 residues. Germline loops: CDR1 LGHDT, CDR2 YNNKEL (reference sequence). CDR3 residues: CASSQEFVDGELFF. CDR3 DNA: TGTGCCAGCAGCCAAGAGTTCGTGGACGGGGAGCTGTTTTTT.

J is TRBJ2-3 and V is TRBV29-1; no firm D call. The germline V gene has CDR1 SQVTM and CDR2 ANQGSEA. Trimming removed 7 bases at V and 2 bases at J, with 7 bases between. This CDR3 has 11 residues. CDR3 in amino acids: CSGFLTDTQYF. The CDR3 coding sequence is TGCAGCGGATTCCTCACAGATACGCAGTATTTT.

The chain recombines TRBV27 with TRBJ2-1; 9 bases map to TRBD1. CDR1 is MNHEY and CDR2 is SMNVEV in the germline V gene (reference sequence). This CDR3 region has 14 residues. Trimming cost V 8 bases and J 3 bases; bases outside gene matches: 5. CDR3 protein: CASSRDRVYNEQFF. The CDR3 DNA sequence: TGTGCCAGCTCCCGGGACAGGGTCTACAATGAGCAGTTCTTC.

The chain is built from TRBV5-6 and TRBJ2-1; no clear D gene. Germline CDR1 is SGHDT and CDR2 is YYEEEE. This CDR3 is built from 14 residues. V lost 3 bases and J 6 bases, leaving 13 bases between the germline ends. CDR3 sequence: CASSSWTARNEQFF. Written as DNA, the CDR3 is TGTGCCAGCAGCTCCTGGACCGCACGCAATGAGCAGTTCTTC.

This chain connects TRBV5-4 to TRBJ2-3; D gene unclear. Germline loops: CDR1 SGHNT, CDR2 YYREEE (reference sequence). Deletions cut 0 bases from V and 5 bases from J, with 7 bases between. This CDR3 is 13 amino acids long. As DNA, the CDR3 is TGTGCCAGCAGCTTGGTATTGGGAGATACGCAGTATTTT. Its translation is CASSLVLGDTQYF.

This clonotype was detected only once. The gene calls are TRBV5-6 and TRBJ2-7; D possibly corresponds to TRBD1 (6 bases). The CDR3 is made up of 15 amino acids. V was clipped by 0 bases and J by 1 base, with 11 bases between them. Germline values: CDR1 SGHDT, CDR2 YYEEEE. CDR3 coding DNA: TGTGCCAGCAGCTTGGGGCAGGGGTTATCCTACGAGCAGTACTTC. Protein: CASSLGQGLSYEQYF.

This clonotype was picked up one time. CDR3: CASSGLAGGAGELFF. As DNA, the CDR3 is TGTGCCAGCAGTGGACTAGCGGGAGGAGCTGGGGAGCTGTTTTTT. The rearrangement uses TRBV4-2 and TRBJ2-2; 14 nucleotides match TRBD2. CDR3 length: 15 amino acids. V was clipped by 6 bases and J by 8 bases; unmatched bases: 5. Germline V gives CDR1 LGHNA, CDR2 YNFKEQ.

The chain recombines TRBV27 with TRBJ2-1; D is unresolved. Trimming left V 2 bases short and J 0 bases short, with 14 bases between. This CDR3 spans 17 amino acids. Germline CDR1 and CDR2: MNHEY and SMNVEV (reference sequence). CDR3 residues: CASSLTLPVSSYNEQFF. The CDR3 DNA is TGTGCCAGCAGTTTAACCCTGCCCGTGAGCTCCTACAATGAGCAGTTCTTC.

The V gene is TRBV27, the J gene TRBJ1-4; D gene unclear. The V end lost 6 bases, the J end lost 1 base, and 9 bases lay between the germline ends. Germline CDR1 MNHEY, CDR2 SMNVEV (reference sequence). This CDR3 comprises 14 residues. Written as DNA, the CDR3 is TGTGCCAGCAGATCAGGACTAACTAATGAAAAACTGTTTTTT. Amino acids: CASRSGLTNEKLFF.

The chain recombines TRBV20-1 with TRBJ2-3, with a weak D call TRBD2 (5 bases). Trimming stripped 4 bases from V and 6 bases from J, with 17 bases between. The CDR3 extends over 14 amino acids. Germline V CDR1 and CDR2: DFQATT, SNEGSKA (reference sequence). The CDR3 spells CSAKRIVNSDTQYF. The CDR3 DNA sequence: TGCAGTGCTAAGCGGATCGTAAATTCTGATACGCAGTATTTT.

V usage is TRBV29-1 and J usage is TRBJ2-3; TRBD1 matches at 11 bases. Looked up from germline, CDR1 is SQVTM and CDR2 is ANQGSEA. After removal of 7 bases from V and 3 bases from J, the junction contained 9 bases not matched to a gene. This CDR3 has 15 residues. Here the CDR3 DNA reads TGCAGCGCATTGGGCGGGACAGGGGGTACAGATACGCAGTATTTT. This codes for CSALGGTGGTDTQYF.

The chain links TRBV15 to TRBJ2-7, with TRBD2 matching over 8 bases. Trimming took 2 bases from V and 0 from J; bases not matched to a gene: 24. The CDR3 totals 22 residues. CDR1 is LNHNV and CDR2 is YYDKDF in the germline V gene (reference sequence). The CDR3 loop reads CATSRPTSKGSVSSGGSYEQYF. CDR3 in DNA: TGTGCCACCAGCAGACCAACCTCCAAAGGGTCGGTTTCAAGCGGGGGCTCCTACGAGCAGTACTTC. Looking up the rest from reference TRBV15 and TRBJ2-7 gives the full variable domain: DAMVIQNPRYQVTQFGKPVTLSCSQTLNHNVMYWYQQKSSQAPKLLFHYYDKDFNNEADTPDNFQSRRPNTSFCFLDIRSPGLGDTAMYLCATSRPTSKGSVSSGGSYEQYFGPGTRLTVT.

V gene TRBV3-1 combines with J gene TRBJ2-3; D not resolved. The CDR3 contains 15 residues. Trimming pared 2 bases from V and 2 bases from J, leaving 11 bases between. Germline CDR1 and CDR2: LGHDT and YNNKEL (reference sequence). CDR3 in amino acids: CASSQSSPTTDTQYF. As DNA, the CDR3 is TGTGCCAGCAGCCAATCCAGCCCTACCACAGATACGCAGTATTTT.

The chain uses TRBV7-8 and TRBJ2-1; D may be TRBD2 (5 bases). Germline CDR1 SGHVS, CDR2 FQNEAQ. CDR3 length equals 13 residues. The V end was cut by 0 bases, the J end by 15 bases, with 15 bases between. The CDR3 nucleotides are TGTGCCAGCAGCTTAGCACGAGGGTCTGTTGCGTTCTTC. Amino acid sequence: CASSLARGSVAFF.

This clonotype occurred once. The J gene is TRBJ2-7, the V gene TRBV18, with TRBD2 identical over 10 bases. The germline CDR1 and CDR2 sequences are KGHSH and LQKENI. The junction had 7 bases not matched to a gene; V was cut back by 8 bases and J by 3 bases. This CDR3 comprises 14 residues. The CDR3 DNA sequence: TGTGCCAGCCGGGGGACTAGCGAGATCTACGAGCAGTACTTC. Protein: CASRGTSEIYEQYF.

The J gene is TRBJ1-2, the V gene TRBV3-1, with D unclear. This CDR3 spans 16 amino acids. The germline CDR1 and CDR2 sequences are LGHDT and YNNKEL (reference sequence). The germline V and J ends were trimmed by 3 bases and 3 bases, with 17 bases remaining between them. The CDR3 here is CASSHFAYPNDYGYTF. CDR3 coding DNA: TGTGCCAGCAGCCACTTCGCCTACCCCAATGACTATGGCTACACCTTC.

The chain recombines TRBV29-1 with TRBJ2-7, with 7 positions matching TRBD2. Germline V gene sequence: CDR1 SQVTM, CDR2 ANQGSEA. Germline trimming cut 6 bases from V and 4 bases from J; bases unmatched to any gene: 9. CDR3 length: 13 residues. The CDR3 spells CSVDSGYGYEQYF. The CDR3 DNA follows: TGCAGCGTCGATAGCGGGTACGGATACGAGCAGTACTTC.

This sequence joins TRBV20-1 and TRBJ1-5; no firm D call. This CDR3 has 13 amino acids. Looked up from germline, CDR1 is DFQATT and CDR2 is SNEGSKA (reference sequence). V was pared by 3 bases and J by 5 bases, with 11 bases between. In nucleotides, the CDR3 is TGCAGTGCTAGGACGCCGGATGATCAGCCCCAGCATTTT. Its translation: CSARTPDDQPQHF.

The V and J genes are TRBV20-1 and TRBJ1-5, with 8 bases aligning to TRBD1. This CDR3 comprises 15 residues. Trimming took 6 bases from V and 5 from J; bases not matched to a gene: 12. Germline CDR1 reads DFQATT; CDR2 reads SNEGSKA (reference sequence). As DNA, the CDR3 is TGCAGTGCAACAGGACAGGGTGAAGCCCATCAGCCCCAGCATTTT. Translating gives CSATGQGEAHQPQHF.

The V call is TRBV3-1, the J call TRBJ2-5; TRBD2 matches 11 bases. CDR1 and CDR2 (germline): LGHDT, YNNKEL (reference sequence). The CDR3 length is 15 residues. The junction had 6 bases not matched to a gene; V was cut back by 6 bases and J by 3 bases. The CDR3 is CASRNLLAGEETQYF. CDR3 in DNA: TGTGCCAGCAGAAACTTACTAGCGGGGGAAGAGACCCAGTACTTC.

The V and J genes are TRBV4-3 and TRBJ2-2, with D uncertain. V lost 0 bases, J lost 7 bases, and 6 bases lay in between. This CDR3 has 13 residues. Germline CDR1 reads LGHNA; CDR2 reads YSLEER. The CDR3 spells CASSQDDFGELFF. In nucleotides, the CDR3 is TGCGCCAGCAGCCAAGATGATTTCGGGGAGCTGTTTTTT.

This clonotype was seen just once. The CDR3 DNA reads as TGTGCCAGCATCAACTCAGGGGTGGGGGTGAACACTGAAGCTTTCTTT. Translating it yields CASINSGVGVNTEAFF. The genes are TRBV25-1 and TRBJ1-1; TRBD1 might be the D (6 bases). V lost 7 bases to trimming and J lost 0 bases, with 18 bases between them. CDR3 length: 16 residues. Germline loops: CDR1 MGHDK, CDR2 SYGVNS.

V is TRBV7-3 and J is TRBJ2-1; the match to TRBD2 covers 11 bases. Germline V CDR1 and CDR2: SGHTA, FQGTGA. The V segment lost 5 bases and the J segment 0 bases; nucleotides outside the gene matches: 12. There are 19 residues in the CDR3. The CDR3 DNA follows: TGTGCCAGCAGCCCTGGCCACCCTAGCGGGGGGCTCTCCTACAATGAGCAGTTCTTC. It is translated as CASSPGHPSGGLSYNEQFF.